This entry lists 21 T cell receptor beta chains sequenced from one sample in a study of T cells in Graves' hyperthyroidism and ophthalmopathy. RNA transcripts yielded amplified TCR beta CDR3 regions. The HTBI set primed first-round TCR CDR3 RT-PCR. TCRdb used MiXCR to reprocess the multiplex PCR reads, holding one entry per CDR3 protein. The table has fewer than 750,000 distinct CDR3 sequences, roughly 50% seen once. Sequenced material: peripheral blood or thyroid tissue (not recorded which). The receptors derive from a woman aged 18-29 years with Graves' hyperthyroidism.

This clonotype was recorded at least ten times. V is TRBV7-8 and J is TRBJ2-7; D not certain. The CDR3 is 14 amino acids. Deletions cut 0 bases from V and 2 bases from J, with 8 bases between. Germline V lookup: CDR1 SGHVS, CDR2 FQNEAQ. CDR3 sequence (DNA): TGTGCCAGCAGCTTAGCTACGCCGGCCTACGAGCAGTACTTC. Encoded protein: CASSLATPAYEQYF.

About this clonotype: The CDR3 ends on some other residue instead of the conserved phenylalanine or tryptophan, so this is likely a read error. The DNA is omitted, as the CDR3 cannot be located on it reliably, and the CDR3 follows TCRdb's listing. The genes are TRBV20-1 and TRBJ2-5. The CDR3 adds up to 8 amino acids, both ends counted. CDR1 DFQATT and CDR2 SNEGSKA come from the germline V gene (reference sequence). The CDR3 loop is CSARALSG.

The table lists this clonotype with a count of one. Sequence at one end of the junction differs from germline and may be a read error. The chain combines TRBV20-1 with TRBJ2-5, with D unclear. Germline V CDR1 and CDR2: DFQATT, SNEGSKA (reference sequence). CDR3 size: 13 residues. For the CDR3, the DNA is TGCAGTGCTGGAGAGGTGACTGGCCAGACCCAGTACTTC. Encoded protein: CSAGEVTGQTQYF.

This clonotype was recorded at least ten times. The V gene is TRBV2, the J gene TRBJ2-2; 8 nucleotides agree with TRBD1. The germline V gene has CDR1 SNHLY and CDR2 FYNNEI. J lost 1 base, V lost 7 bases, and 8 bases had no gene match. This CDR3 has 16 amino acids. The CDR3 is CASTRSRGLNTGELFF. As DNA, the CDR3 is TGTGCCAGCACCCGGTCCAGGGGGCTGAACACCGGGGAGCTGTTTTTT.

The chain employs TRBV10-3 and TRBJ1-4, with TRBD1 matching 8 bases. CDR1 is ENHRY, CDR2 SYGVKD, per germline. Trimming took 6 bases from V and 3 from J; bases not matched to a gene: 6. This CDR3 is built from 15 residues. The CDR3 here is CAIRRTGSPNEKLFF. CDR3 DNA: TGTGCCATCAGACGGACAGGGAGCCCTAATGAAAAACTGTTTTTT.

The V gene is TRBV12-5, the J gene TRBJ2-3; TRBD2 might be the D (5 bases). This CDR3 is 16 amino acids long. The germline V gene encodes CDR1 LGHNT and CDR2 FRNRAP. V lost 2 bases, J lost 2 bases, and 14 bases lay in between. For the CDR3, the DNA is TGTGCTAGTGGTTTGCCCCGGACTGGTTTCACAGATACGCAGTATTTT. It is translated as CASGLPRTGFTDTQYF.

This clonotype was seen ten or more times. CDR3 DNA: TGTGCCAGTCTACCGGAGGGGGGAGGTGCCGGGGAGCTGTTTTTT. Its protein product is CASLPEGGGAGELFF. This chain links TRBV2 with TRBJ2-2, with D perhaps matching TRBD1 or TRBD2 (6 bases each). The germline V gene has CDR1 SNHLY and CDR2 FYNNEI. The CDR3 totals 15 residues. Deletions cut 9 bases from V and 6 bases from J, with 20 bases between.

This clonotype turned up a few times. DNA of the CDR3: TGTGCCTGGACAGGGTTCTATGGCTACACCTTC. It codes for CAWTGFYGYTF. The J gene is TRBJ1-2, the V gene TRBV30; a possible D gene is TRBD1 (5 bases). This CDR3 is 11 amino acids long. V dropped 4 bases and J dropped 4 bases, with 7 bases sitting between them. The V gene's germline CDR1 is GTSNPN and CDR2 SVGIG (reference sequence). Looking up the rest from reference TRBV30 and TRBJ1-2 gives the full variable domain: SQTIHQWPATLVQPVGSPLSLECTVEGTSNPNLYWYRQAAGRGLQLLFYSVGIGQISSEVPQNLSASRPQDRQFILSSKKLLLSDSGFYLCAWTGFYGYTFGSGTRLTVV.

This clonotype was recorded at least ten times. At one of its ends the junction is not consistent with the germline gene, which may arise from a read error. The chain uses TRBV11-2 and TRBJ2-7; D remains unclear. The CDR3 contains 13 residues. The germline V gene encodes CDR1 SGHAT and CDR2 FQNNGV. The CDR3 DNA reads TGTGCCAGCAGCTTAGATAGGTCCCAGAGGCAGAGATTC. Translated, it gives CASSLDRSQRQRF.

The chain couples TRBV27 to TRBJ2-5; 10 nucleotides match TRBD2. The trim removed 3 bases at V and 5 bases at J, leaving 6 bases unmatched. The CDR3 extends over 15 amino acids. Germline V gene lookup returns CDR1 MNHEY and CDR2 SMNVEV (reference sequence). CDR3 region: CASSLASGSGETQYF. CDR3 bases: TGTGCCAGCAGTTTGGCTAGCGGGAGTGGGGAGACCCAGTACTTC.

Ten or more counts support this clonotype. The J gene is TRBJ1-1, the V gene TRBV20-1; D remains unclear. Trimming pared 5 bases from V and 1 base from J, leaving 14 bases between. Germline V gives CDR1 DFQATT, CDR2 SNEGSKA (reference sequence). This CDR3 region has 14 residues. This chain's CDR3 is CSAPKSGSNTEAFF. The CDR3, as DNA: TGCAGTGCTCCGAAATCTGGGTCGAACACTGAAGCTTTCTTT.

The sample holds many counts of this clonotype. The V call is TRBV12-5, the J call TRBJ1-5; D unresolved. There are 12 residues in the CDR3. Germline CDR1 LGHNT, CDR2 FRNRAP. Trimming stripped 0 bases from V and 7 bases from J, with 4 bases between. CDR3: CASGLVNQPQHF. CDR3 sequence (DNA): TGTGCTAGTGGTTTGGTAAACCAGCCCCAGCATTTT.

The sample holds many counts of this clonotype. The chain recombines TRBV4-2 with TRBJ2-7; D gene ambiguous. From germline, CDR1 is LGHNA and CDR2 YNFKEQ. This CDR3 is built from 16 residues. Trimming stripped 0 bases from V and 0 bases from J, with 12 bases between. CDR3 loop: CASSQDRQRNSYEQYF. CDR3 DNA sequence: TGTGCCAGCAGCCAAGATCGCCAGCGCAACTCCTACGAGCAGTACTTC.

The rearrangement joins TRBV11-2 to TRBJ1-1, with 8 bases identical to TRBD1. Germline CDR1 and CDR2: SGHAT and FQNNGV. V shed 5 bases and J 2 bases; nucleotides not matched to a gene: 4. CDR3 size: 14 residues. The CDR3 sequence: CASSGGTGNTEAFF. The CDR3 DNA reads TGTGCCAGCAGCGGGGGGACAGGAAACACTGAAGCTTTCTTT. The full variable domain, completed using reference TRBV11-2 and TRBJ1-1, is EAGVAQSPRYKIIEKRQSVAFWCNPISGHATLYWYQQILGQGPKLLIQFQNNGVVDDSQLPKDRFSAERLKGVDSTLKIQPAKLEDSAVYLCASSGGTGNTEAFFGQGTRLTVV.

A few counts support this clonotype. This chain links TRBV5-1 with TRBJ2-3, with D tentatively TRBD1 (5 bases). The CDR3 extends over 16 amino acids. Germline assignment: CDR1 SGHRS and CDR2 YFSETQ. V lost 0 bases and J lost 0, with 11 bases in between. The CDR3 bases are TGCGCCAGCAGCTTGGCGAGGACACTCAGCACAGATACGCAGTATTTT. Translated, it gives CASSLARTLSTDTQYF.

This clonotype was observed a handful of times. The CDR3 is CASTSRRGTTNEKLFF. The DNA for the CDR3 is TGTGCCAGCACTTCCCGGAGGGGGACAACTAATGAAAAACTGTTTTTT. This sequence joins TRBV12-3 or TRBV12-4 and TRBJ1-4; D possibly corresponds to TRBD1 (6 bases). The CDR3 totals 16 residues. With 7 bases removed from V and 0 bases from J, the gap between germline ends came to 15 bases.

The chain joins TRBV2 to TRBJ1-5; 8 positions agree with TRBD1. The J segment lost 7 bases and the V segment lost 7 bases, leaving 9 bases of the junction unmatched. Looked up from germline, CDR1 is SNHLY and CDR2 is FYNNEI. CDR3 length: 14 amino acids. CDR3 DNA: TGTGCCAGCAAGGACAGGGTAGGGACCCAGCCCCAGCATTTT. Translating it yields CASKDRVGTQPQHF.

The chain is built from TRBV12-3 or TRBV12-4 and TRBJ1-2, with 9 bases fitting TRBD1. Trimming at V came to 7 bases and at J to 3 bases, leaving 6 bases not matched to a gene. The CDR3 extends over 14 amino acids. The CDR3 sequence: CASTSRQGDYGYTF. CDR3 nucleotides: TGTGCCAGCACCAGTCGACAGGGGGACTATGGCTACACCTTC.

This clonotype has a count of ten or more. The chain links TRBV7-9 to TRBJ2-2; 7 bases map to TRBD2. The germline V gene has CDR1 SEHNR and CDR2 FQNEAQ (reference sequence). CDR3 length: 16 residues. J gave up 4 bases and V 5 bases, and 10 bases lay outside the gene matches. Here the CDR3 DNA reads TGTGCCAGCAGCGATAGAGAGGGAGGGGTCACCGGGGAGCTGTTTTTT. As protein: CASSDREGGVTGELFF.

This clonotype appeared many times. The chain has TRBV7-9 and TRBJ1-2, with TRBD1 matching over 9 bases. J gave up 8 bases and V 2 bases, and 18 bases lay outside the gene matches. The CDR3 loop spans 18 amino acids. Germline assignment: CDR1 SEHNR and CDR2 FQNEAQ (reference sequence). The CDR3 DNA is TGTGCCAGCAGCTTACAAGGAGGGACAGGGCCGTCATCGAGGGGCTACACCTTC. It yields the protein CASSLQGGTGPSSRGYTF. Drawing the rest from reference TRBV7-9 and TRBJ1-2, the complete variable domain is DTGVSQNPRHKITKRGQNVTFRCDPISEHNRLYWYRQTLGQGPEFLTYFQNEAQLEKSRLLSDRFSAERPKGSFSTLEIQRTEQGDSAMYLCASSLQGGTGPSSRGYTFGSGTRLTVV.

This clonotype was seen more than once but under ten times. The chain uses TRBV29-1 and TRBJ2-1, with D unresolved. This CDR3 is built from 14 residues. V lost 4 bases and J lost 0, with 10 bases in between. Germline V CDR1 and CDR2: SQVTM, ANQGSEA. This CDR3 reads CSVVAKNSYNEQFF. The CDR3 DNA is TGCAGCGTTGTTGCGAAGAACTCCTACAATGAGCAGTTCTTC.